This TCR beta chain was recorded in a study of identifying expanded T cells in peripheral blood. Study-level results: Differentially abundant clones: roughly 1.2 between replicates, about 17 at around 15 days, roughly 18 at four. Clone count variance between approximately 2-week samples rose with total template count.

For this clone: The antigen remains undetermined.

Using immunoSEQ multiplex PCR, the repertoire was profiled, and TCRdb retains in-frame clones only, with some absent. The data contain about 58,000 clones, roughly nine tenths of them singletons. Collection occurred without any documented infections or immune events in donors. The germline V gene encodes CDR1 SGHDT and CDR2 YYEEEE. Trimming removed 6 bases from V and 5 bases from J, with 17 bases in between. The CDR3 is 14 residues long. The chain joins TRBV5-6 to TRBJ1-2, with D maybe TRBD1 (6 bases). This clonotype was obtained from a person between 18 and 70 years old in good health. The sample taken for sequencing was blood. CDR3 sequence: CASTYRAPFYGYTF. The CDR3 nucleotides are TGTGCCAGCACGTACAGGGCTCCCTTTTATGGCTACACCTTC.